This T cell receptor beta chain was captured in a study of T cells in Graves' hyperthyroidism and ophthalmopathy (dated by TCRdb to about 2019). Background for the entire study: TCR V-J signatures able to tell the groups apart were searched for in a discovery cohort of 95 to 100 patients, of whom over 40 had Graves' ophthalmopathy and around 56 had stable Graves' hyperthyroidism. Prospective prediction of ophthalmopathy was tested in an independent validation cohort of fewer than 20 hyperthyroidism patients and 15 to 17 patients who later progressed to ophthalmopathy. The roughly 90 discovery patients were divided at random into training and test sets in a 7:3 ratio. Thyroid tissue and blood T-cell repertoires from six or seven Graves' hyperthyroidism patients were also compared in the study. Once sampling was done, hyperthyroidism patients were given methimazole at a starting dose of 30 mg daily, whereas ophthalmopathy patients were given high-dose intravenous methylprednisolone. The paper reports TCR Vbeta CDR3 sequencing of over 130 peripheral blood samples: some 44 ophthalmopathy, around 80 hyperthyroidism and some 17 progressor patients.

Graves' hyperthyroidism was defined as stable when no progression to ophthalmopathy occurred over 18 months of follow-up. Hyperthyroidism patients were newly diagnosed, had a disease duration of under 2 months, and were aged 18 to 65 years. Exclusion was applied to patients with uncontrolled infections, other autoimmune diseases, pregnancy or lactation. Diagnoses were based on clinical symptoms, serum thyroxine and TRAb, thyroid ultrasound and orbital computed tomography. Total RNA was extracted using Trizol reagent, and RNA quality was assessed on an Agilent 2100 Bioanalyzer. What the research found in general, with its limitations: In cross-validation, a model built on a 13 V-J signature told ophthalmopathy apart from stable hyperthyroidism with less than 90% sensitivity and about 81% specificity, and in testing the same model reached 80%/75%. Most expanded thyroid clonotypes (frequency above 0.001) were also detected in blood, suggesting blood repertoires may reflect thyroid immune responses. During validation, the model predicted progression to ophthalmopathy a median of approximately 7 months ahead of onset, with roughly 65% sensitivity and under 85% specificity. No statistical method was used to fix the sample size in advance, and group allocation was not hidden from the investigators.

The CDR3 covers 14 residues, taking in both the cysteine and the phenylalanine. The only DNA kept is the CDR3, 42 bases in frame from the first base. V sheds 1 base and J sheds 6 bases, leaving 12 bases between their ends. The germline V gene (reference sequence) provides CDR1 SEHNR and CDR2 FQNEAQ. The TCR beta CDR3 regions were amplified from the RNA transcripts. The first round of RT-PCR for the TCR CDR3 was performed with the HTBI primer set and the Qiagen OneStep RT-PCR kit. Libraries were constructed in a second round of multiplex PCR, after which size selection and purification were performed. The libraries were sequenced on an Illumina HiSeq2000 using paired-end 100 bp reads. In the original analysis: SOAPnuke was used to process the raw data, removing reads that contained adapters or uncalled bases, had a mean Phred below 15, or lacked an exact match to the constant primer or identifier. COPE v1.2.5 was used to merge the high-quality paired reads, and each unique nucleotide sequence was defined as a clonotype. MiTCR v1.1 was used to align the clonotypes against IMGT TRBV, TRBD and TRBJ reference segments. The analysis included only V-J combinations with a frequency above 0.0001, which together covered approximately 99% of the repertoires. A TCS score was defined as the ratio between F50 (clonal expansion) and ExV (chaos), using BLOSUM62-based TCRdist between CDR3 peptides within each V-J. Welch's t-statistics and random forest reduced roughly 500 V-J features to fewer than 15, which were used in a naive Bayes classifier (R e1071). TCRdb took the public reads, trimmed them with fastp at Q25, ran MiXCR for clone calling and kept in-frame beta chains. Merged by CDR3 protein, the rows form single entries marked with the most common genes and DNA. These V and J calls are TCRdb output, not the study's own analysis. The sample data list hundreds of thousands of distinct CDR3 sequences, and under 60% of these were observed just once. Clones ranked in the top ten supply just under 8.5% of the sample.

On this clonotype: The target of this receptor is not known. Within one base of it there is no much larger clone, and no base qualities were kept.

The sequence derives from a woman aged 18-30 years with Graves' hyperthyroidism. Donor details come from another sample of the same person, matched by shared clones. The rearranged segments are TRBV7-9 and TRBJ1-1, and possibly TRBD1, on 5 matching bases. The source material was peripheral blood or thyroid tissue (not recorded which). The DNA sequence is as follows: TGTGCCAGCAGCTTAGATCGGGGGATCGCTGAAGCTTTCTTT. It translates to CASSLDRGIAEAFF.